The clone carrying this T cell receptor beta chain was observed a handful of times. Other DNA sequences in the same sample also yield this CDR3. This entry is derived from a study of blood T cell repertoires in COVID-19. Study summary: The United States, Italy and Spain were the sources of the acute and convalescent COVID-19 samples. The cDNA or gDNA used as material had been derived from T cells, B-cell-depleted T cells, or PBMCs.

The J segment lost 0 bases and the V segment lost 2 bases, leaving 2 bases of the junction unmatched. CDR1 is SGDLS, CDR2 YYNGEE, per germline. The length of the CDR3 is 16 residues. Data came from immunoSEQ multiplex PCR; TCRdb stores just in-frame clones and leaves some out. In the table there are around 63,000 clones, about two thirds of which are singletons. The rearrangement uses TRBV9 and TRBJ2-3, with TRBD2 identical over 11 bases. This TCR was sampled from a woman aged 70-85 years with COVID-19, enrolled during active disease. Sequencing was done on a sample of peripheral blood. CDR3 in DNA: TGTGCCAGCAGCGTTTCTAGCGGGGGGAGCACAGATACGCAGTATTTT. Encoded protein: CASSVSSGGSTDTQYF.